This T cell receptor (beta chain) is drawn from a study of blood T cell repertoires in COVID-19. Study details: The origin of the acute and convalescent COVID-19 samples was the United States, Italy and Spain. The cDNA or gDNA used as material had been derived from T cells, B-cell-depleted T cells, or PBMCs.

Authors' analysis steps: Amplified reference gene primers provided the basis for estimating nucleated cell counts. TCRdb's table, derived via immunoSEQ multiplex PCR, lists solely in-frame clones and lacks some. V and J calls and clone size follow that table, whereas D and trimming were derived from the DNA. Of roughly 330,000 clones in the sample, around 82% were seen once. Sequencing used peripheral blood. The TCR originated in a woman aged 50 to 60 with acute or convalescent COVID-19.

The CDR3, as DNA: TGTGCCAGCAGCCTAGCGGGGTACAATGAGCAGTTCTTC. This encodes CASSLAGYNEQFF. The chain carries TRBV2 and TRBJ2-1; 9 bases line up with TRBD2. After removal of 6 bases from V and 4 bases from J, the junction contained 1 base not matched to a gene. This CDR3 spans 13 amino acids. Germline CDR1 and CDR2: SNHLY and FYNNEI.